One T cell receptor (beta chain) is described in this entry. This sample stems from a study of blood T cells in healthy people across ages. With a J-beta primer mix and a sample-barcoded 5' primer, a second PCR ran 7 to 11 cycles. TCRdb recomputed calls from the 5' RACE reads with MiXCR, one row per CDR3 protein. The sample holds about 1.6 million distinct CDR3 sequences, around 35% seen once. The CDR3 runs to 16 residues. Trimming removed 8 bases at V and 0 bases at J, with 20 bases between. From germline, CDR1 is DFQATT and CDR2 SNEGSKA (reference sequence). Per-sample PBMC isolation yielded at least 6.5 million cells.

The chain carries TRBV20-1 and TRBJ2-1, with D tentatively TRBD2 (7 bases). The sample was blood. This TCR came from a woman aged 25 to 39 in good health. The CDR3 DNA follows: TGCAGTCGGGTGAGAGGGGGGGGATTCTCCTACAATGAGCAGTTCTTC. Translating gives CSRVRGGGFSYNEQFF.